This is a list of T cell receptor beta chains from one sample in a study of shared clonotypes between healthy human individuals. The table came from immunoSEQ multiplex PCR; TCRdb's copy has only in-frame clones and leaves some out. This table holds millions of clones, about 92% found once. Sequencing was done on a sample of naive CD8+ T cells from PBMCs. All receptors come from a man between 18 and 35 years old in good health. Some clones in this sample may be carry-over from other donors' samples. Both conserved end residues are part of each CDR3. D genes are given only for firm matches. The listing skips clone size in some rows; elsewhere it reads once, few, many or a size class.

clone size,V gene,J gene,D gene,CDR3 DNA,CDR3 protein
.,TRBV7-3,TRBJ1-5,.,TGTGCCAGCAGCTTAAACAATAATCAGCCCCAGCATTTT,CASSLNNNQPQHF
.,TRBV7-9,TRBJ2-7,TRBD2,TGTGCCAGCAGCTTATTTAGCGGGAGGGCCGCCTACGAGCAGTACTTC,CASSLFSGRAAYEQYF
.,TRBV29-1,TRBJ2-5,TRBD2,TGCAGCGTTGACGGGGGGGGGACCCAGTACTTC,CSVDGGGTQYF
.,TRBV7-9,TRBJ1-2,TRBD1,TGTGCCAGCCTCGACCAGGGGGCCGAATATGGGGGCTACACCTTC,CASLDQGAEYGGYTF
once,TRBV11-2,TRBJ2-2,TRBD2,TGTGCCAGCAGCGTTAGCGGGGCGCTTTACACCGGGGAGCTGTTTTTT,CASSVSGALYTGELFF
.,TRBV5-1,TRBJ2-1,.,TGCGCCAGCAAGGGCAATGAGCAGTTCTTC,CASKGNEQFF
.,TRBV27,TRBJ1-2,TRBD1,TGTGCCAGCAGTTTAACCGGGACAGGGCATGGCTACACCTTC,CASSLTGTGHGYTF
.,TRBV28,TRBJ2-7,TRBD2,TGTGCCAGCAGAGATAGCGGGGCCTCCTACGAGCAGTACTTC,CASRDSGASYEQYF
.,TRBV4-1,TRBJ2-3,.,TGCGCCAGCAGCCCCCAATTTAGAGGGGCAATAGATACGCAGTATTTT,CASSPQFRGAIDTQYF
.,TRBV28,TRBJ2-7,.,TGTGCCAGCAGTAAATATCCCCACCACGAGCAGTACTTC,CASSKYPHHEQYF
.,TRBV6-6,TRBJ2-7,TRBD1,TGTGCCAGCAGTCTTGGACAGGGCCAACGATACGAGCAGTACTTC,CASSLGQGQRYEQYF
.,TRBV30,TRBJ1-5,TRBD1,TGTGCCTGGAGTGACAGGGGAAAGGAGGACCGGCCCCAGCATTTT,CAWSDRGKEDRPQHF
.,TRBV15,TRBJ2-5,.,TGTGCCACCAGCAGAGATAAGGTGGGACTCCTAGGTGAGACCCAGTACTTC,CATSRDKVGLLGETQYF
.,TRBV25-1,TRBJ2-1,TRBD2,TGTGCCAGCAGGGAAGAGACTAGCGGGAGCTCCTACAATGAGCAGTTCTTC,CASREETSGSSYNEQFF
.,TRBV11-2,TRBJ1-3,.,TGTGCCAGCAGCTTAAGCAGGGTCGGTGGAAACACCATATATTTT,CASSLSRVGGNTIYF
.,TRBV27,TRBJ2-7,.,TGTGCCAGCAGTTTATTGGGGGCCTACGAGCAGTACTTC,CASSLLGAYEQYF
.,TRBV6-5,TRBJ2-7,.,TGTGCCAGCAGTTCCTGGGCGCACGAGCAGTACTTC,CASSSWAHEQYF
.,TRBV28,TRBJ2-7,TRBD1,TGTGCCAGCAGTACCGACAGGGGAGCGGACGAGCAGTACTTC,CASSTDRGADEQYF
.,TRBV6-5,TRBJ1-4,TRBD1,TGTGCCAGCACCTCCACAGGGGTCGGTGATGAAAAACTGTTTTTT,CASTSTGVGDEKLFF
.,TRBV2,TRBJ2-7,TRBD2,TGTGCCACCAACTATTTAGGGACTAGCGGAACCTACGAGCAGTACTTC,CATNYLGTSGTYEQYF
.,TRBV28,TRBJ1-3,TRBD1,TGTGCCAGCAAAGAAGAAGAGACAGGGGTCGCTGGAAACACCATATATTTT,CASKEEETGVAGNTIYF
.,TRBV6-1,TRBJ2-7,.,TGTGCCAGCAGTTGGGACGGGGATCAGCAGTACTTC,CASSWDGDQQYF
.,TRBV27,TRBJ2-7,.,TGTGCCAGCAGCCTTGCGGCCCCCTACGAGCAGTACTTC,CASSLAAPYEQYF
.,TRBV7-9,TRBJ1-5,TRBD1,TGTGCCAGCAGCCCAGACAGGGTGGACCAGCCCCAGCATTTT,CASSPDRVDQPQHF
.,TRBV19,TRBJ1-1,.,TGTGCCACCAGGATCACGTGGAACACTGAAGCTTTCTTT,CATRITWNTEAFF
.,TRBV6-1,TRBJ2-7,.,TGTGCCAGCAGTGAAGAATGGGAGGAGTTCGAGCAGTACTTC,CASSEEWEEFEQYF
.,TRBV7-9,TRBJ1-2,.,TGTGCCAGCCCCCTCGACGGAGCCAATAACTATGGCTACACCTTC,CASPLDGANNYGYTF
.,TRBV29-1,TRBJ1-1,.,TGCAGCGTTGCAGATCTGATGCACGACTTCTTT,CSVADLMHDFF
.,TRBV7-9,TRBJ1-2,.,TGTGCCAGCAGCTTAGTCGGTTTCGAGGATATCCGTGGCTACACCTTC,CASSLVGFEDIRGYTF
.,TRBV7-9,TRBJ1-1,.,TGTGCCAGCAGCTCTCCGACTGGGAACACTGAAGCTTTCTTT,CASSSPTGNTEAFF
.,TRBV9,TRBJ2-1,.,TGTGCCAGCAGCCCCCACCCAGGGAGCCATGAGCAGTTCTTC,CASSPHPGSHEQFF
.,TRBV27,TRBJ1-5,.,TGTGCCAGCAGTTTACGGGGGGCAAAACAGCCCCAGCATTTT,CASSLRGAKQPQHF
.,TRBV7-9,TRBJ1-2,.,TGTGCCAGCAGCGGTGGCTATGGCTACACCTTC,CASSGGYGYTF
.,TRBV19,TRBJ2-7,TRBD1,TGTGCCAGTAGCGCCCAGGGGGCGCCGACCTACGAGCAGTACTTC,CASSAQGAPTYEQYF
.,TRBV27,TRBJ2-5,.,TGTGCCAGCAACACAGCGTGGGAGACCCAGTACTTC,CASNTAWETQYF
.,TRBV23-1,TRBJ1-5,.,TGCGCCAGCAGTCCCCGGAGGGATAGCAATCAGCCCCAGCATTTT,CASSPRRDSNQPQHF
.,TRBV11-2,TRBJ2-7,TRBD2,TGTGCCAGCAGCCCAGGACTAGACCACGAGCAGTACTTC,CASSPGLDHEQYF
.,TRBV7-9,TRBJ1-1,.,TGTGCCAGCAGCTCCAACCGGGGGACGAACACTGAAGCTTTCTTT,CASSSNRGTNTEAFF
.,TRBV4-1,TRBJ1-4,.,TGCGCCAGCAGCCAAGTTGTCAAGGGGGTAGCTAATGAAAAACTGTTTTTT,CASSQVVKGVANEKLFF
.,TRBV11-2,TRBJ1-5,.,TGTGCCAGCAGCTTGGGGGGGCCCGAACAGCCCCAGCATTTT,CASSLGGPEQPQHF
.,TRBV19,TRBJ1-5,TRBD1,TGTGCCAGTAGTATCAGGGGGCAGGGGCAGCCCCAGCATTTT,CASSIRGQGQPQHF
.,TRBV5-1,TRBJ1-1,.,TGCGCCAGCAGCGGGGGGGTCCTCGGGGCGAGGTCTCCTGAAGCTTTCTTT,CASSGGVLGARSPEAFF
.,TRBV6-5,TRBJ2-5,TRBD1,TGTGCCAGCAGTTACGGGACAGGGGGTTTCGGAGAGACCCAGTACTTC,CASSYGTGGFGETQYF
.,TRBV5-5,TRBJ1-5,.,TGTGCCAGCAGCCTCCTCCAGGTTCAAAGCAATCAGCCCCAGCATTTT,CASSLLQVQSNQPQHF
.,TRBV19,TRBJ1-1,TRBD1,TGTGCCAGTAGTCCACGGACAGGGGGCGTGAACACTGAAGCTTTCTTT,CASSPRTGGVNTEAFF
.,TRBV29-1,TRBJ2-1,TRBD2,TGCAGCGTTGAAGGATTGGTCAGCGGGAGCAACAATGAGCAGTTCTTC,CSVEGLVSGSNNEQFF
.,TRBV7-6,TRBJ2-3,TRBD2,TGTGCCAGCAGCCCCTGGGGGGGAGAAGGGGATACGCAGTATTTT,CASSPWGGEGDTQYF
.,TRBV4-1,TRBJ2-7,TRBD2,TGCGCCAGCAGCCAAGTCGTCACTAGCGGTTTGGTAAACGAGCAGTACTTC,CASSQVVTSGLVNEQYF
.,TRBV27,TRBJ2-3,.,TGTGCCAGCAGTTTATTCAACAGGGATGGGGGCACAGATACGCAGTATTTT,CASSLFNRDGGTDTQYF
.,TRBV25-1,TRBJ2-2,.,TGTGCCAGCAGTGATGAGTCTTATGCCGGGGAGCTGTTTTTT,CASSDESYAGELFF